Listed below are T cell receptor beta chains from one sample, sequenced in a study of human thymus T cells. Sequencing was performed with immunoSEQ multiplex PCR; in TCRdb, only in-frame clones are kept and a portion is missing. The data contain tens of thousands of clones, about 93% of them seen just once; the ten biggest clones take up around 5.4%. The specimen sequenced was blood. The receptors stem from a boy in the first two years of life with a congenital heart defect but otherwise immunologically healthy. Each CDR3 is given with its conserved first and last residue. A D gene is named only where the DNA matches it firmly. Clone sizes are given selectively: once, few, many, or a class where the clone is expanded.

cdr3_nt cdr3_aa d_call j_call clone_size v_call
TGTGCCAGTAGCTTTCTGGGGGGAAACACCATATATTTT CASSFLGGNTIYF NA TRBJ1-3 NA TRBV19
TGTGCCAGTACACCGGGACAGGCTAAAGAGACCCAGTACTTC CASTPGQAKETQYF TRBD1 TRBJ2-5 NA TRBV5-5
TGTGCCAGCAGCTTAGGGGGGATGAGCAATCAGCCCCAGCATTTT CASSLGGMSNQPQHF NA TRBJ1-5 NA TRBV7-9
TGCGCCAGCAGCCACGGACAGGGGGACAATGAGCAGTTCTTC CASSHGQGDNEQFF TRBD1 TRBJ2-1 NA TRBV4-3
TGTGCCACCAGCAGAGAAGCAGGCTTCACCTACGAGCAGTACTTC CATSREAGFTYEQYF NA TRBJ2-7 NA TRBV15
TGTGCCTGGAGTGTACGGGCGCTGGGGGAGCAGTACTTC CAWSVRALGEQYF NA TRBJ2-7 NA TRBV30
TGTGCCAGCAGCTTACCAGGGGGACCCTACGAGCAGTACTTC CASSLPGGPYEQYF TRBD1 TRBJ2-7 NA TRBV11-2
TGTGCCAGTAGGGAAACCGGGACAGGGGGCTATTCACCCCTCCACTTT CASRETGTGGYSPLHF TRBD1 TRBJ1-6 NA TRBV19
TGTGCCAGCAACCCTGCGGTTGGGGACTATGGCTACACCTTC CASNPAVGDYGYTF NA TRBJ1-2 NA TRBV5-8
TGTGCCAGCTCCAGGGGGATCAATCAGCCCCAGCATTTT CASSRGINQPQHF TRBD1 TRBJ1-5 NA TRBV9
TGTGCCAGCCACAGGGGTGGCTCCTACAATGAGCAGTTCTTC CASHRGGSYNEQFF TRBD1 TRBJ2-1 NA TRBV7-2
TGTGCCAGTAGTCCCACAGGGGGCTACAATGAGCAGTTCTTC CASSPTGGYNEQFF TRBD1 TRBJ2-1 NA TRBV19
TGTGCCAGCAGTTACTCGTTGACTAGCGGGGACGAGCAGTACTTC CASSYSLTSGDEQYF TRBD2 TRBJ2-7 NA TRBV6-6
TGTGCCAGCAGTGCCAGCGGGCCCAGACCCTACGAGCAGTACTTC CASSASGPRPYEQYF NA TRBJ2-7 NA TRBV2
TGCGCCAGCAGTGGGAGAAATGCCGGGGAGCTGTTTTTT CASSGRNAGELFF NA TRBJ2-2 NA TRBV10-2
TGTGCCAGCAGCGTAGGGATCCGCACAGATACGCAGTATTTT CASSVGIRTDTQYF NA TRBJ2-3 NA TRBV9
TGTGCCAGCAGCCCACATAGCAATCAGCCCCAGCATTTT CASSPHSNQPQHF NA TRBJ1-5 NA TRBV7-2
TGTGCCAGCAGCCTAGACGGAGATACGCAGTATTTT CASSLDGDTQYF NA TRBJ2-3 NA TRBV7-2
TGTGCCAGCAGTTTATGGGGAGGTGGTGAGCAGTTCTTC CASSLWGGGEQFF NA TRBJ2-1 NA TRBV27
TGTGCCAGCAGCTTAGTCATGGCAGGGATATCCGGGGAGCTGTTTTTT CASSLVMAGISGELFF NA TRBJ2-2 NA TRBV7-8
TGTGCCAGCAGCTTAGCATGGACAGGGACCGGGGAGCTGTTTTTT CASSLAWTGTGELFF TRBD1 TRBJ2-2 once TRBV11-3
TGTGCCAGCTCACCGACAGGGGAAGAGACCCAGTACTTC CASSPTGEETQYF TRBD1 TRBJ2-5 NA TRBV18
TGTGCCAGCAGGGACAGGGGGAACACTGAAGCTTTCTTT CASRDRGNTEAFF TRBD1 TRBJ1-1 few TRBV2
TGTGCCAGCAGTTCTAACGGGGAGCTGTTTTTT CASSSNGELFF NA TRBJ2-2 NA TRBV28
TGTGCCAGCAGTGAAGAAGGCATGAGCTATGGCTACACCTTC CASSEEGMSYGYTF NA TRBJ1-2 NA TRBV6-1
TGTGCCAGCAGCCAAAGACTAGCGGCCTCCTACGAGCAGTACTTC CASSQRLAASYEQYF TRBD2 TRBJ2-7 once TRBV11-1
TGTGCCAGTAGTATAGATCTTCGCAGGGAGGGCTACACCTTC CASSIDLRREGYTF NA TRBJ1-2 NA TRBV19
TGTGCCAGTAGTATAGCTGGCAGGGCAAGGGATGGCTACACCTTC CASSIAGRARDGYTF NA TRBJ1-2 NA TRBV19
TGTGCCAGCAGCGTTCGAGTGGGAGGGTCCTACAATGAGCAGTTCTTC CASSVRVGGSYNEQFF TRBD2 TRBJ2-1 NA TRBV9
TGTGCCAGCAGTTACTCGACGGGGTACGAGCAGTACTTC CASSYSTGYEQYF NA TRBJ2-7 once TRBV6-5
TGTGCCAGCAGCTTGATCTACAGGGTCCGTGTCTATGGCTACACCTTC CASSLIYRVRVYGYTF NA TRBJ1-2 NA TRBV5-8
TGCGCCAGCAGCGCCCGGGACAGGTTCGTGACAAAACTGTTTTTT CASSARDRFVTKLFF TRBD1 TRBJ1-4 NA TRBV5-1
TGTGCCAGCAGTCCTTTTGCAGGGGCACGGGCTGAAGCTTTCTTT CASSPFAGARAEAFF NA TRBJ1-1 NA TRBV6-5
TGTGCCAGCAGCTTAAGGAGGGGGGCAGATACGCAGTATTTT CASSLRRGADTQYF NA TRBJ2-3 NA TRBV7-2
TGTGCCAGCAGCTTAATGGGACTAGGGAACACCGGGGAGCTGTTTTTT CASSLMGLGNTGELFF TRBD2 TRBJ2-2 once TRBV7-3
TGTGCCAGCAGCCCTCCGACAGGGAACACTGAAGCTTTCTTT CASSPPTGNTEAFF NA TRBJ1-1 NA TRBV7-9
TGTGCCAGCAGTGACGGGCCATCGCCCCAGCATTTT CASSDGPSPQHF NA TRBJ1-5 NA TRBV25-1
TGTGCCAGCAGCTTGACAGGGATGGACACTGAAGCTTTCTTT CASSLTGMDTEAFF TRBD1 TRBJ1-1 NA TRBV7-8
TGTGCCAGCAGCGCAAAGTCGGGGTACAATGAGCAGTTCTTC CASSAKSGYNEQFF NA TRBJ2-1 NA TRBV7-9
TGTGCCAGCAGTCGCGGACAGGGCACAGATACGCAGTATTTT CASSRGQGTDTQYF TRBD1 TRBJ2-3 NA TRBV28
TGTGCCAGCAGTTACTCGCGGGTCACCAATCAGCCCCAGCATTTT CASSYSRVTNQPQHF NA TRBJ1-5 NA TRBV6-5
TGTGCCAGCAGTTACCAACTAGCGGGAGCCGGAGATACGCAGTATTTT CASSYQLAGAGDTQYF TRBD2 TRBJ2-3 NA TRBV6-5
TGTGCCAGCAGTCCCGACAGGTGGAGCTATGGCTACACCTTC CASSPDRWSYGYTF NA TRBJ1-2 NA TRBV6-4
TGTGCCAGCAGCTTAATGGGAAGAGATGAAAAACTGTTTTTT CASSLMGRDEKLFF NA TRBJ1-4 NA TRBV7-2
TGCGCCAGCAGCTTGGCCGGGGGGGCGAAGAACTACGAGCAGTACTTC CASSLAGGAKNYEQYF TRBD2 TRBJ2-7 NA TRBV5-1
TGCGCCAGCAGCTTGTACTGGCAAGAGACCCAGTACTTC CASSLYWQETQYF NA TRBJ2-5 NA TRBV5-1
TGTGCCAGCAGCTTAGCCCCTACAAAGCCCCAGCATTTT CASSLAPTKPQHF NA TRBJ1-5 once TRBV7-6
TGTGCCAGCAGCCTGGGACACATGAACACTGAAGCTTTCTTT CASSLGHMNTEAFF NA TRBJ1-1 once TRBV9
TGCGCCAGCAGCCAAGCTCCCGCAGGGGGAGGAGATACGCAGTATTTT CASSQAPAGGGDTQYF NA TRBJ2-3 NA TRBV4-3
TGCGCCAGCAGCCCGGGACAGGGGGCATATGAAGCTTTCTTT CASSPGQGAYEAFF TRBD1 TRBJ1-1 NA TRBV5-1
TGTGCCAGCAGCTTAGGGTACTCGGGGCCCTTGGGGGGCTACACCTTC CASSLGYSGPLGGYTF NA TRBJ1-2 NA TRBV7-2
TGTGCCAGCAGTTTATCCATGCAAGGGGACGAGCAGTACTTC CASSLSMQGDEQYF NA TRBJ2-7 NA TRBV27
TGTGCCAGCAGTTACTCGACCCGGGACAACTATGGCTACACCTTC CASSYSTRDNYGYTF NA TRBJ1-2 NA TRBV6-5
TGTGCCAGCAGTGTACATCAGAACACTGAAGCTTTCTTT CASSVHQNTEAFF NA TRBJ1-1 NA TRBV2
TGCACCAGCAGCCGGGGACTAGCGGGGGGGTGGGGCACAGATACGCAGTATTTT CTSSRGLAGGWGTDTQYF NA TRBJ2-3 NA TRBV1